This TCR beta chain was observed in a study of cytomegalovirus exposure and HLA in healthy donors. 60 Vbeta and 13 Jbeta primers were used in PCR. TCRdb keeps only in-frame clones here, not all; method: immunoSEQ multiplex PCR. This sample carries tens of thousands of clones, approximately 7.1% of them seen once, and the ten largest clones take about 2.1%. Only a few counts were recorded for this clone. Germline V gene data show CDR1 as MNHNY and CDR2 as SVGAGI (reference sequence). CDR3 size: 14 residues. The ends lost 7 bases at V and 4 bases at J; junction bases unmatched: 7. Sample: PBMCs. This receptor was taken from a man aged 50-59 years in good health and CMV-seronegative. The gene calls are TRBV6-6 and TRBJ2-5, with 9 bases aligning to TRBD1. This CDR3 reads CASNKQGAGETQYF. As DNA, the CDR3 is TGTGCCAGCAATAAACAGGGGGCGGGAGAGACCCAGTACTTC.